The rows below give T cell receptor beta chains drawn from one sample of a study of T cell responses to AZD1222 COVID-19 vaccine. Measured with immunoSEQ multiplex PCR; TCRdb has only the in-frame clones, and not every one. The sample has about 130,000 clones, roughly nine tenths seen once. Material: peripheral blood, obtained on day 0 of AZD1222 vaccination. These receptors originate from an adult in good health. CDR3s include the opening cysteine and the closing phenylalanine or tryptophan. Fields, in order: J gene, clone size, V gene, D gene, CDR3 protein, CDR3 DNA. A D gene is named only where the DNA matches it firmly. Clone size is stated in some rows and not others, as once, few, many or a class when expanded.

J: TRBJ1-5
size: .
V: TRBV4-3
D: .
CDR3: CASSQDRQNQPQHF
DNA: TGCGCCAGCAGCCAAGATCGCCAAAATCAGCCCCAGCATTTT

J: TRBJ1-1
size: .
V: TRBV5-4
D: .
CDR3: CASSLPTEEAFF
DNA: TGTGCCAGCAGCTTACCGACAGAAGAAGCTTTCTTT

J: TRBJ1-3
size: .
V: TRBV25-1
D: TRBD1
CDR3: CASSEQGAGNTIYF
DNA: TGTGCCAGCAGTGAACAGGGGGCTGGAAACACCATATATTTT

J: TRBJ2-1
size: .
V: TRBV9
D: .
CDR3: CASSVEAGGLGNEQFF
DNA: TGTGCCAGCAGCGTAGAGGCAGGGGGGTTGGGCAATGAGCAGTTCTTC

J: TRBJ2-2
size: once
V: TRBV13
D: .
CDR3: CASSPHGRHGELFF
DNA: TGTGCCAGCAGCCCCCATGGCCGCCACGGGGAGCTGTTTTTT

J: TRBJ2-2
size: few
V: TRBV12-3/TRBV12-4
D: .
CDR3: CASSSHNSGELFF
DNA: TGTGCCAGCAGTTCCCACAACTCGGGGGAGCTGTTTTTT

J: TRBJ1-1
size: .
V: TRBV7-2
D: .
CDR3: CASSLVVVTAMNTEAFF
DNA: TGTGCCAGCAGCTTAGTAGTGGTGACAGCCATGAACACTGAAGCTTTCTTT

J: TRBJ1-1
size: .
V: TRBV18
D: .
CDR3: CASSPTGLEAFF
DNA: TGTGCCAGCTCACCGACGGGACTTGAAGCTTTCTTT

J: TRBJ2-3
size: .
V: TRBV5-5
D: .
CDR3: CASSSFGAYMLSTDTQYF
DNA: TGTGCCAGCAGCTCCTTTGGGGCCTACATGTTGAGCACAGATACGCAGTATTTT

J: TRBJ2-2
size: once
V: TRBV5-4
D: TRBD2
CDR3: CASSVGLAANTGELFF
DNA: TGTGCCAGCAGCGTCGGACTAGCGGCGAACACCGGGGAGCTGTTTTTT

J: TRBJ2-1
size: .
V: TRBV19
D: .
CDR3: CASSLFSDAGSYNEQFF
DNA: TGTGCCAGTAGTTTATTTTCGGACGCTGGATCCTACAATGAGCAGTTCTTC

J: TRBJ1-1
size: .
V: TRBV29-1
D: .
CDR3: CSVNRQQNTEAFF
DNA: TGCAGCGTTAACCGACAGCAGAACACTGAAGCTTTCTTT

J: TRBJ1-4
size: .
V: TRBV9
D: .
CDR3: CASSARLAGNEKLFF
DNA: TGTGCCAGCAGCGCGAGGTTAGCGGGTAATGAAAAACTGTTTTTT

J: TRBJ2-1
size: .
V: TRBV3-1/TRBV3-2
D: TRBD2
CDR3: CASSQVGLAGPSWNEQFF
DNA: TGTGCCAGCAGCCAAGTGGGGCTAGCGGGTCCCTCTTGGAATGAGCAGTTCTTC

J: TRBJ2-7
size: .
V: TRBV5-1
D: .
CDR3: CASSLGEYEQYF
DNA: TGCGCCAGCAGCTTGGGGGAGTACGAGCAGTACTTC

J: TRBJ1-2
size: .
V: TRBV30
D: TRBD1
CDR3: CAWNRQGAEGYTF
DNA: TGTGCCTGGAACCGACAGGGGGCGGAGGGCTACACCTTC

J: TRBJ2-7
size: few
V: TRBV11-2
D: .
CDR3: CASSLDPPPSYEQYF
DNA: TGTGCCAGCAGCTTAGATCCTCCACCCTCCTACGAGCAGTACTTC

J: TRBJ1-5
size: .
V: TRBV6-5
D: .
CDR3: CASSTSGAKPQHF
DNA: TGTGCCAGCAGTACCAGTGGGGCGAAGCCCCAGCATTTT

J: TRBJ2-3
size: .
V: TRBV6-4
D: TRBD2
CDR3: CASSELAGADTQYF
DNA: TGTGCCAGCAGTGAGCTAGCGGGGGCAGATACGCAGTATTTT

J: TRBJ2-1
size: .
V: TRBV2
D: TRBD1
CDR3: CASSAPGQGSSYNEQFF
DNA: TGTGCCAGCAGTGCCCCCGGACAGGGAAGCTCCTACAATGAGCAGTTCTTC

J: TRBJ2-7
size: .
V: TRBV5-1
D: TRBD1
CDR3: CASSPGTGLLYEQYF
DNA: TGCGCCAGCAGCCCCGGGACAGGGCTCCTCTACGAGCAGTACTTC

J: TRBJ2-3
size: .
V: TRBV11-2
D: TRBD1
CDR3: CASSLGVGTGEDTQYF
DNA: TGTGCCAGCAGCTTAGGGGTTGGGACAGGGGAAGATACGCAGTATTTT

J: TRBJ1-1
size: .
V: TRBV3-1/TRBV3-2
D: .
CDR3: CASSQINTEAFF
DNA: TGTGCCAGCAGCCAAATTAACACTGAAGCTTTCTTT

J: TRBJ1-2
size: .
V: TRBV5-5
D: TRBD1
CDR3: CASSSTGGSIYGYTF
DNA: TGTGCCAGCAGCTCGACAGGGGGGAGTATCTATGGCTACACCTTC

J: TRBJ1-2
size: .
V: TRBV9
D: .
CDR3: CASSVDAGSLYGYTF
DNA: TGTGCCAGCAGCGTGGACGCCGGAAGCCTCTATGGCTACACCTTC